This TCR beta chain was captured in a study of T cells in Graves' hyperthyroidism and ophthalmopathy. Study results and limitations: Ophthalmopathy could be told apart from stable hyperthyroidism with a 13 V-J model.

Amplification of TCR beta CDR3 regions was performed using RNA transcripts as template. When the TCR CDR3 underwent first-round RT-PCR, the HTBI primer set was used. TCRdb reprocessed the multiplex PCR reads via MiXCR and lists one record per CDR3 protein. The profile shows just over 550,000 distinct CDR3 sequences, approximately 44% of them singletons. Regarding this clonotype: The target antigen is unknown.

From germline, CDR1 is MGHDK and CDR2 SYGVNS. The V end was cut by 10 bases, the J end by 1 base, with 10 bases between. This CDR3 region has 13 residues. J is TRBJ2-2 and V is TRBV25-1; the D gene is possibly TRBD2 (5 bases). This sequence was found in a young woman with Graves' hyperthyroidism. Sequencing was done on a sample of peripheral blood or thyroid tissue (not recorded which). The CDR3 here is CATRRMNTGELFF. The CDR3, as DNA: TGTGCCACCAGGAGGATGAACACCGGGGAGCTGTTTTTT.